A single TCR beta chain is shown here with its context. This record belongs to a study of control samples from healthy donors and cancer patients. Per germline, CDR1 DFQATT and CDR2 SNEGSKA (reference sequence). Deletions cut 3 bases from V and 2 bases from J, with 14 bases between. The CDR3 extends over 14 amino acids. Assay used: immunoSEQ multiplex PCR; TCRdb lists only in-frame clones, some missing. Of some 95,000 clones in the sample, 88% were seen once. The receptor was isolated from a man aged 25 to 40 in good health. This chain uses TRBV20-1 with TRBJ2-7; D unclear. What was sequenced was blood. The chain's CDR3 is CSASGWTLTYEQYF. Written as DNA, the CDR3 is TGCAGTGCTAGTGGTTGGACCTTGACCTACGAGCAGTACTTC.